Listed here are 20 T cell receptor beta chains from one sample, sequenced in a study of cytomegalovirus exposure and HLA in healthy donors. PCR was performed using 60 Vbeta and 13 Jbeta primers. Only in-frame clones appear in the TCRdb table, and some are missing; sequencing was by immunoSEQ multiplex PCR. The sample table sets out about 140,000 clones. Sequencing was performed on PBMCs. The receptors were sampled from a man aged 35 to 55 in good health and CMV-seronegative.

The V gene is TRBV19, the J gene TRBJ1-1; 8 bases are a match to TRBD1. The germline V gene encodes CDR1 LNHDA and CDR2 SQIVND (reference sequence). CDR3 length: 15 residues. J was trimmed by 2 bases and V by 3 bases; bases with no gene match: 5. CDR3: CASSMIDRGNTEAFF. As DNA, the CDR3 is TGTGCCAGTAGTATGATTGACAGGGGAAACACTGAAGCTTTCTTT.

This chain uses TRBV5-6 with TRBJ1-5; the match to TRBD1 covers 10 bases. This CDR3 is 13 amino acids long. With V trimmed by 7 bases and J by 8 bases, 6 bases remained unmatched. The germline V gene has CDR1 SGHDT and CDR2 YYEEEE. CDR3 amino acids: CASGIGQGEPQHF. Written as DNA, the CDR3 is TGTGCCAGCGGCATAGGACAGGGGGAGCCCCAGCATTTT. Full variable domain (rest looked up from reference TRBV5-6 and TRBJ1-5): DAGVTQSPTHLIKTRGQQVTLRCSPKSGHDTVSWYQQALGQGPQFIFQYYEEEERQRGNFPDRFSGHQFPNYSSELNVNALLLGDSALYLCASGIGQGEPQHFGDGTRLSIL.

V usage is TRBV2 and J usage is TRBJ1-2, with unresolved D. Deletions cut 6 bases from V and 4 bases from J, with 18 bases between. The V gene's germline CDR1 is SNHLY and CDR2 FYNNEI. This CDR3 spans 15 amino acids. The CDR3 loop reads CASSPERASGYGYTF. The CDR3 nucleotides are TGTGCCAGCAGCCCTGAGCGGGCCTCAGGCTATGGCTACACCTTC. Looking up the rest from reference TRBV2 and TRBJ1-2 gives the full variable domain: EPEVTQTPSHQVTQMGQEVILRCVPISNHLYFYWYRQILGQKVEFLVSFYNNEISEKSEIFDDQFSVERPDGSNFTLKIRSTKLEDSAMYFCASSPERASGYGYTFGSGTRLTVV.

The CDR3 here is CASSESDGSYQPQHF. The CDR3 DNA reads as TGTGCCAGCAGTGAAAGTGACGGGAGCTATCAGCCCCAGCATTTT. The rearrangement joins TRBV2 to TRBJ1-5; D remains unclear. The CDR3 runs to 15 residues. Germline V gives CDR1 SNHLY, CDR2 FYNNEI. The germline V and J ends were trimmed by 2 bases and 5 bases, with 13 bases remaining between them.

The chain carries TRBV5-5 and TRBJ2-1; TRBD1 aligns across 8 bases. The CDR3 has 14 amino acids. Germline CDR1 is SGHKS and CDR2 is YYEKEE (reference sequence). V shed 5 bases, J shed 6 bases, and the junction held 7 bases outside the gene matches. In nucleotides, the CDR3 is TGTGCCAGCAGGGGGACAGGTAACTGCAATGAGCAGTTCTTC. Its translation: CASRGTGNCNEQFF. Supplemented by reference TRBV5-5 and TRBJ2-1, the full variable domain reads DAGVTQSPTHLIKTRGQQVTLRCSPISGHKSVSWYQQVLGQGPQFIFQYYEKEERGRGNFPDRFSARQFPNYSSELNVNALLLGDSALYLCASRGTGNCNEQFFGPGTRLTVL.

This chain uses TRBV19 with TRBJ1-2; 9 positions agree with TRBD1. V lost 5 bases, J lost 8 bases, and 9 bases stayed unmatched. The germline CDR1 and CDR2 sequences are LNHDA and SQIVND (reference sequence). This CDR3 has 14 amino acids. CDR3 sequence: CASSPGQGPYGYTF. The CDR3 DNA sequence: TGTGCCAGTAGTCCGGGACAGGGCCCCTACGGCTACACCTTC.

The V gene is TRBV9, the J gene TRBJ1-4; 8 positions agree with TRBD1. V dropped 4 bases and J dropped 5; count of bases not matched to a gene: 7. Per the germline V gene, CDR1 is SGDLS and CDR2 is YYNGEE. This CDR3 region has 15 residues. CDR3 sequence reads: CASSPGTGLNEKLFF. The DNA for the CDR3 is TGTGCCAGCAGCCCCGGGACAGGTTTAAATGAAAAACTGTTTTTT.

The rearrangement uses TRBV6-5 and TRBJ2-5, with D possibly matching TRBD2 (6 bases). This CDR3 spans 15 amino acids. V shed 5 bases and J shed 4 bases, with 17 bases lying between them. Germline V gene lookup returns CDR1 MNHEY and CDR2 SVGAGI. CDR3 coding DNA: TGTGCCAGCAGTCCACCTTTGGGGGGTGCAGAGACCCAGTACTTC. Protein product: CASSPPLGGAETQYF.

The chain has TRBV15 and TRBJ1-1; maybe TRBD1 (6 bases). CDR3 size: 14 residues. Germline loops: CDR1 LNHNV, CDR2 YYDKDF (reference sequence). V lost 4 bases to trimming and J lost 1 base, with 10 bases between them. For the CDR3, the DNA is TGTGCCACCAGCAAAAGGACAGCGAACACTGAAGCTTTCTTT. The encoded protein is CATSKRTANTEAFF. Supplemented by reference TRBV15 and TRBJ1-1, the full variable domain reads DAMVIQNPRYQVTQFGKPVTLSCSQTLNHNVMYWYQQKSSQAPKLLFHYYDKDFNNEADTPDNFQSRRPNTSFCFLDIRSPGLGDTAMYLCATSKRTANTEAFFGQGTRLTVV.

The rearrangement uses TRBV21-1 and TRBJ2-6; the table names TRBD1, a call not compared with the DNA. TRBV21-1 is deemed a pseudogene. The CDR3 is 18 amino acids. CDR3 in amino acids: CASSKRYRRQSGANVLTF. For the CDR3, the DNA is TGTGCCAGCAGCAAAAGGTATCGGCGACAGTCTGGGGCCAACGTCCTGACTTTC.

The chain uses TRBV10-3 and TRBJ2-7; TRBD1 matches at 7 bases. With 8 bases clipped from V and 6 bases from J, the junction kept 7 bases outside the gene matches. The CDR3 covers 12 residues. Germline assignment: CDR1 ENHRY and CDR2 SYGVKD. The CDR3 loop reads CAIGDRTCEQYF. CDR3 coding DNA: TGTGCCATCGGGGACAGAACCTGCGAGCAGTACTTC.

This rearrangement joins TRBV6-5 to TRBJ2-1; the D gene is possibly TRBD1 (5 bases). CDR1 and CDR2 from the germline V gene are MNHEY and SVGAGI. V dropped 6 bases and J dropped 2 bases, with 14 bases sitting between them. This CDR3 comprises 15 residues. This chain's CDR3 is CASSAQGYAYNEQFF. In nucleotides, the CDR3 is TGTGCCAGCAGCGCCCAGGGCTATGCCTACAATGAGCAGTTCTTC.

This sequence joins TRBV5-1 and TRBJ2-2; 8 bases fit TRBD1. The CDR3 runs 15 residues. Germline V gene data show CDR1 as SGHRS and CDR2 as YFSETQ. J gave up 2 bases and V 4 bases, and 4 bases lay outside the gene matches. Here the CDR3 reads CASSHGTGNTGELFF. In DNA, the CDR3 is TGCGCCAGCAGCCATGGGACAGGCAACACCGGGGAGCTGTTTTTT. Drawing the rest from reference TRBV5-1 and TRBJ2-2, the complete variable domain is KAGVTQTPRYLIKTRGQQVTLSCSPISGHRSVSWYQQTPGQGLQFLFEYFSETQRNKGNFPGRFSGRQFSNSRSEMNVSTLELGDSALYLCASSHGTGNTGELFFGEGSRLTVL.

The chain has TRBV6-5 and TRBJ2-3; TRBD2 aligns across 8 bases. The CDR3 has 15 amino acids. Germline lookup yields CDR1 MNHEY and CDR2 SVGAGI. V trimming: 6 bases; J trimming: 0 bases; junction bases outside the gene matches: 5. In nucleotides, the CDR3 is TGTGCCAGCAGGCGCGGGGGGAAAAGCACAGATACGCAGTATTTT. The encoded protein is CASRRGGKSTDTQYF.

This rearrangement joins TRBV6-4 to TRBJ1-2; 7 bases line up with TRBD1. CDR3 length: 16 residues. The V gene's germline CDR1 is MRHNA and CDR2 SNTAGT. Trimming removed 0 bases from V and 3 bases from J; junction bases left unmatched: 7. CDR3 sequence: CASSDSGRGSDYGYTF. DNA of the CDR3: TGTGCCAGCAGTGACTCGGGCAGGGGGTCTGACTATGGCTACACCTTC.

V is TRBV4-1 and J is TRBJ1-3; tentatively, D is TRBD1 (5 bases). Germline-derived CDR1 and CDR2 are MGHRA and YSYEKL. Trimming took 0 bases from V and 0 from J, leaving 12 bases between them. CDR3 length equals 17 residues. CDR3 amino acids: CASSQEVAGNSGNTIYF. CDR3 in DNA: TGCGCCAGCAGCCAAGAGGTAGCAGGGAACTCTGGAAACACCATATATTTT.

The chain joins TRBV2 to TRBJ1-2; tentatively, D is TRBD1 (6 bases). V was cut by 1 base and J by 3 bases, with 6 bases left in between. Germline V gene lookup returns CDR1 SNHLY and CDR2 FYNNEI. The length of the CDR3 is 13 residues. CDR3 in amino acids: CASSEDRDYGYTF. Written as DNA, the CDR3 is TGTGCCAGCAGTGAAGACAGGGACTATGGCTACACCTTC.

The chain employs TRBV27 and TRBJ1-1; 8 nucleotides match TRBD1. The CDR3 spans 14 residues. CDR1 is MNHEY, CDR2 SMNVEV, per germline (reference sequence). V was pared by 3 bases and J by 1 base, with 1 base of the junction left unmatched. The CDR3: CASSFGTGNTEAFF. The CDR3 bases are TGTGCCAGCAGTTTCGGGACAGGGAACACTGAAGCTTTCTTT.

This chain joins TRBV5-4 and TRBJ2-7; D is unclear. The CDR3 is made up of 12 amino acids. The V gene lost 0 bases and the J gene lost 6 bases, with 7 bases spanning the gap. Germline V gene lookup returns CDR1 SGHNT and CDR2 YYREEE (reference sequence). The CDR3 sequence: CASSLDSLEQYF. CDR3 bases: TGTGCCAGCAGCTTGGACTCTCTCGAGCAGTACTTC.

V gene TRBV7-9 combines with J gene TRBJ2-5; 8 nucleotides line up with TRBD2. The J call may be mistaken, given a closer DNA end match to TRBJ2-7. The CDR3 spans 13 residues. CDR1 is SEHNR and CDR2 is FQNEAQ in the germline V gene (reference sequence). In nucleotides, the CDR3 is TGTGCCAGCAGCTTACTAGCGGGCTACGAGCAGTACTTC. Translation gives CASSLLAGYEQYF.